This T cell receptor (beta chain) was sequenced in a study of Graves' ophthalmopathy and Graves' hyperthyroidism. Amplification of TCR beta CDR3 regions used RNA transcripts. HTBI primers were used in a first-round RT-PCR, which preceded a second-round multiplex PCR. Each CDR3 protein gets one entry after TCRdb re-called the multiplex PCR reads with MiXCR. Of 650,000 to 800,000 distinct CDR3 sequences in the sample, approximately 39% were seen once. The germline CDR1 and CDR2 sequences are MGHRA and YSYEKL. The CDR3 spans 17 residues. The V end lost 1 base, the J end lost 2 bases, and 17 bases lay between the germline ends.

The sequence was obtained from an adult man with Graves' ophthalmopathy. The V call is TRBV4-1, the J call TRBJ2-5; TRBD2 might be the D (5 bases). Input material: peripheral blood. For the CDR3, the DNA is TGCGCCAGCAGCCAAGCAACGGACTTCCAACTACAAGAGACCCAGTACTTC. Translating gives CASSQATDFQLQETQYF.